Sequencing of this T cell receptor (beta chain) was carried out in a study of cytomegalovirus exposure and HLA in healthy donors. Study-level points and caveats: Listed as cytomegalovirus-associated were 150 or so TCR beta chains. As a later analysis revealed, the rate of TCR association differed by HLA locus, with DRB1 most and HLA-C fewest.

This clone appeared a single time. Its antigen remains unknown. A multiplex PCR was run with 60 Vbeta primers and 13 Jbeta primers. Here immunoSEQ multiplex PCR was the method, and the copy in TCRdb shows in-frame clones only, minus some. The top ten clones hold approximately 2.1% of a sample with roughly 130,000 clones, 73% of them seen once. Sequenced material: PBMCs. The source of this sequence is a woman in her 40s in good health and CMV-seropositive.

The CDR3 DNA is TGCGCCAGCAGCCAAGCGACCGGGACAGCAAGCTCCTACGAGCAGTACTTC. Its translation is CASSQATGTASSYEQYF. This chain uses TRBV4-1 with TRBJ2-7; 7 nucleotides line up with TRBD1. CDR1 MGHRA and CDR2 YSYEKL come from the germline V gene. The CDR3 runs to 17 residues. V lost 1 base, J lost 0 bases, and 9 bases stayed unmatched.